This T cell receptor beta chain was retrieved from a study of blood T cell repertoires in COVID-19. Study as a whole: COVID-19 samples from acute and convalescent phases originated in the United States, Italy and Spain.

Some clones are missing from TCRdb's copy, which holds only in-frame ones; the method was immunoSEQ multiplex PCR. The sample records about 180,000 clones, more than 75% being singletons. This clone showed up just a few times. V gave up 0 bases and J gave up 1 base; unmatched junction bases: 1. Looked up from germline, CDR1 is SGHTA and CDR2 is FQGNSA. The CDR3 consists of 15 residues. V is TRBV7-2 and J is TRBJ2-7; 9 positions match TRBD1. The sequence derives from a man aged 40-49 years with active or convalescent COVID-19. Material: peripheral blood. As DNA, the CDR3 is TGTGCCAGCAGCTTAGCAGGGACAGGGTCCTACGAGCAGTACTTC. Amino acids: CASSLAGTGSYEQYF.